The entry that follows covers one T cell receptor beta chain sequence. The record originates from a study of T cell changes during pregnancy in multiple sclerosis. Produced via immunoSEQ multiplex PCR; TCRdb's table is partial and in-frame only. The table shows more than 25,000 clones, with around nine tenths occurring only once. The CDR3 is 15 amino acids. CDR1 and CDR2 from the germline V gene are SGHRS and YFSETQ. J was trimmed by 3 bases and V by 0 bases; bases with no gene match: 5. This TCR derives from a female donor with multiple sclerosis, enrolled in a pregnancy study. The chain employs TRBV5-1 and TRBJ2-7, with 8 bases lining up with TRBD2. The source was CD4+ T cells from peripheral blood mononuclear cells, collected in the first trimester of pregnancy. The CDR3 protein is CASSLGSGALYEQYF. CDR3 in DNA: TGCGCCAGCAGCTTGGGTAGCGGGGCACTCTACGAGCAGTACTTC.